One and the same sample provided the 26 T cell receptor beta chains below, sequenced in a study of T-cell memory formation after mild COVID-19. Using its own MiXCR run on the 5' RACE reads, TCRdb lists one record per CDR3 protein. The sample includes approximately 260,000 distinct CDR3 sequences, roughly a sixth of them seen just once. The sample was PBMCs or a T cell subset sorted from them (not recorded which). These receptor sequences come from a man aged 18-30 years who had mild COVID-19 (a few samples of this study predate the infection). Cell type and time point are not known.

V usage is TRBV7-2 and J usage is TRBJ1-2; D is ambiguous. The CDR3 is 17 residues long. Germline loops: CDR1 SGHTA, CDR2 FQGNSA. Trimming removed 1 base at V and 4 bases at J, with 19 bases between. The CDR3 DNA sequence: TGTGCCAGCAGCTTAGTCCCCTCGACGGGCAGCTCCTATGGCTACACCTTC. Protein: CASSLVPSTGSSYGYTF.

This clonotype showed up just a few times. V is TRBV7-6 and J is TRBJ2-7; tentative D call: TRBD1 (6 bases). The V gene lost 2 bases and the J gene lost 7 bases, with 12 bases spanning the gap. The CDR3 covers 13 residues. Germline V gene lookup returns CDR1 SGHVS and CDR2 FNYEAQ. DNA of the CDR3: TGTGCCAGCAGCTTAACAGGGCCGGGAGAGCAGTACGTC. Encoded protein: CASSLTGPGEQYV.

This clonotype occurred a few times. This rearrangement joins TRBV7-2 to TRBJ1-5; no reliable D call. Germline V gene data show CDR1 as SGHTA and CDR2 as FQGNSA. Trimming took 3 bases from V and 10 from J, leaving 7 bases between them. The CDR3 loop spans 11 amino acids. The CDR3 loop is CASSLMGPQHF. The CDR3 region has the DNA TGTGCCAGCAGCTTGATGGGACCCCAGCATTTT.

This clonotype showed up just a few times. The chain recombines TRBV7-9 with TRBJ1-1; D is undetermined. V gave up 1 base and J gave up 4 bases, with 4 bases separating them. This CDR3 has 12 amino acids. Germline lookup yields CDR1 SEHNR and CDR2 FQNEAQ (reference sequence). The CDR3 sequence is CASSLDFTEAFF. The CDR3, as DNA: TGTGCCAGCAGCTTAGATTTCACTGAAGCTTTCTTT.

This clonotype occurred a few times. The gene calls are TRBV7-9 and TRBJ1-2; TRBD1 aligns across 11 bases. After removal of 6 bases from V and 7 bases from J, the junction contained 13 bases not matched to a gene. The CDR3 totals 16 residues. Germline V gene lookup returns CDR1 SEHNR and CDR2 FQNEAQ (reference sequence). CDR3 coding DNA: TGTGCCAGCAGTACACTTTATGGACAGGGGGCATTTGGCTACACCTTC. It is translated as CASSTLYGQGAFGYTF.

The CDR3 here is CASSGRQEVINQPQHF. Written as DNA, the CDR3 is TGTGCCAGCAGCGGGCGACAGGAGGTGATTAACCAGCCCCAGCATTTT. V is TRBV7-8 and J is TRBJ1-5; perhaps TRBD1 as D (6 bases). The CDR3 contains 16 residues. Trimming stripped 5 bases from V and 7 bases from J, with 21 bases between. CDR1 and CDR2 from the germline V gene are SGHVS and FQNEAQ.

This clonotype was observed a handful of times. The chain uses TRBV9 and TRBJ2-5; D may be TRBD2 (6 bases). Germline V lookup: CDR1 SGDLS, CDR2 YYNGEE. The CDR3 covers 15 residues. Deletions cut 5 bases from V and 0 bases from J, with 14 bases between. CDR3 bases: TGTGCCAGCAGTCCCTCGGGGGTTTACCAAGAGACCCAGTACTTC. It is translated as CASSPSGVYQETQYF.

This clonotype was recorded at least ten times. The genes are TRBV6-5 and TRBJ2-2; weak D call: TRBD1 (6 bases). The CDR3 runs 17 residues. Germline assignment: CDR1 MNHEY and CDR2 SVGAGI. V lost 0 bases, J lost 3 bases, and 14 bases lay in between. CDR3 nucleotides: TGTGCCAGCAGTTACTCCCCCAGGGGTGCGGACACCGGGGAGCTGTTTTTT. Its protein product is CASSYSPRGADTGELFF.

This chain joins TRBV4-3 and TRBJ1-1; D is possibly TRBD1 (6 bases). Per the germline V gene, CDR1 is LGHNA and CDR2 is YSLEER. The CDR3 sequence is 15 residues long. The ends were cut back, 3 bases at V and 5 bases at J, with 16 bases in the middle. CDR3 loop: CASSQAGGRETEAFF. In DNA, the CDR3 is TGCGCCAGCAGCCAGGCGGGGGGCAGGGAAACTGAAGCTTTCTTT.

The genes are TRBV5-1 and TRBJ2-1, with D possibly TRBD2 on 6 matching bases. The CDR3 sequence is 14 residues long. Between the trimmed V and J ends, which lost 0 bases and 7 bases, there was a span of 11 bases. The germline V gene has CDR1 SGHRS and CDR2 YFSETQ. CDR3 residues: CASSLARRGNEQFF. The CDR3 DNA follows: TGCGCCAGCAGCTTGGCTCGGAGGGGAAATGAGCAGTTCTTC.

In this sample, this clonotype turned up a few times. The rearrangement uses TRBV20-1 and TRBJ1-2; D remains ambiguous. The CDR3 is made up of 12 amino acids. The germline V and J ends were trimmed by 3 bases and 8 bases, with 13 bases remaining between them. CDR1 and CDR2 (germline): DFQATT, SNEGSKA (reference sequence). CDR3 region: CSARGREEGYTF. CDR3 nucleotide sequence: TGCAGTGCTAGGGGGAGGGAAGAGGGCTACACCTTC.

This chain links TRBV7-3 with TRBJ2-2; TRBD1 might be the D (5 bases). The CDR3 totals 16 residues. Germline assignment: CDR1 SGHTA and CDR2 FQGTGA. V was clipped by 1 base and J by 6 bases, with 15 bases between them. The CDR3 is CASSLRWGSKAGELFF. For the CDR3, the DNA is TGTGCCAGCAGCTTAAGATGGGGCTCCAAGGCCGGGGAGCTGTTTTTT.

In this sample, this clonotype turned up a few times. J is TRBJ1-1 and V is TRBV10-3, with D possibly TRBD1 on 6 matching bases. From germline, CDR1 is ENHRY and CDR2 SYGVKD. The V and J ends lost 4 bases and 4 bases respectively, with 10 bases between them. This CDR3 region has 13 residues. In DNA form, the CDR3 reads TGTGCCATCAGTGGGACAGAGGGCACTGAAGCTTTCTTT. Its protein is CAISGTEGTEAFF.

The chain is built from TRBV11-3 and TRBJ2-1; D is unclear. The CDR3 runs to 13 residues. Germline V CDR1 and CDR2: SGHNT, YENEEA. Deletions cut 8 bases from V and 5 bases from J, with 13 bases between. CDR3 sequence reads: CASGRGGNNEQFF. As DNA, the CDR3 is TGTGCCAGCGGCCGCGGCGGAAACAATGAGCAGTTCTTC.

The chain combines TRBV9 with TRBJ2-1, with TRBD2 matching over 14 bases. V was clipped by 3 bases and J by 0 bases; unmatched bases: 5. The CDR3 runs to 18 residues. Germline CDR1 SGDLS, CDR2 YYNGEE. CDR3 amino acids: CASSEGLAGASSYNEQFF. The DNA of the CDR3 is TGTGCCAGCAGCGAGGGACTAGCGGGGGCAAGCTCCTACAATGAGCAGTTCTTC.

This clonotype was recorded a few times. The chain carries TRBV7-2 and TRBJ1-5; D is ambiguous. The ends were cut back, 5 bases at V and 0 bases at J, with 8 bases in the middle. Germline V gene data show CDR1 as SGHTA and CDR2 as FQGNSA. The CDR3 has 14 amino acids. The CDR3 DNA reads as TGTGCCAGCAGCCGTGAGAATAGCAATCAGCCCCAGCATTTT. Its protein is CASSRENSNQPQHF.

The table lists this clonotype with a few counts. The chain recombines TRBV5-4 with TRBJ2-1; D remains unclear. From germline, CDR1 is SGHNT and CDR2 YYREEE (reference sequence). V was pared by 6 bases and J by 9 bases, with 7 bases between. The CDR3 spans 10 residues. CDR3 DNA: TGTGCCAGCACCCTGGTTGAGCAGTTCTTC. This codes for CASTLVEQFF.

Only a few counts were recorded for this clonotype. This sequence joins TRBV9 and TRBJ2-5, with 7 bases fitting TRBD1. Per the germline V gene, CDR1 is SGDLS and CDR2 is YYNGEE. The CDR3 length is 14 residues. The junction had 5 bases not matched to a gene; V was cut back by 0 bases and J by 6 bases. In nucleotides, the CDR3 is TGTGCCAGCAGCGTAGACAGGGGTGAAAAGACCCAGTACTTC. It encodes CASSVDRGEKTQYF. The full variable domain, completed using reference TRBV9 and TRBJ2-5, is DSGVTQTPKHLITATGQRVTLRCSPRSGDLSVYWYQQSLDQGLQFLIQYYNGEERAKGNILERFSAQQFPDLHSELNLSSLELGDSALYFCASSVDRGEKTQYFGPGTRLLVL.

The V call is TRBV7-2, the J call TRBJ2-5; 7 positions agree with TRBD2. Germline-derived CDR1 and CDR2 are SGHTA and FQGNSA. Trimming at V came to 3 bases and at J to 5 bases, leaving 9 bases not matched to a gene. CDR3 length: 15 amino acids. CDR3 in DNA: TGTGCCAGCAGCTTCTTCGCGGGGGTAGAGGAGACCCAGTACTTC. Residues: CASSFFAGVEETQYF.

This clonotype was observed at least ten times. The chain is built from TRBV24-1 and TRBJ2-1, with 8 bases fitting TRBD2. This CDR3 region has 16 residues. Germline CDR1 KGHDR, CDR2 SFDVKD. J lost 3 bases, V lost 0 bases, and 3 bases had no gene match. The CDR3 nucleotides read TGTGCCACCAGTGATTTGACTAGCGGACTCTACAATGAGCAGTTCTTC. This gives the protein CATSDLTSGLYNEQFF.

This clonotype was counted only a few times. The chain couples TRBV28 to TRBJ1-1, with a tentative D call TRBD1 (5 bases). Per the germline V gene, CDR1 is MDHEN and CDR2 is SYDVKM. The V and J ends lost 4 bases and 11 bases respectively, with 26 bases between them. The CDR3 loop spans 16 amino acids. The CDR3: CASSSPAGPSILRAFF. The CDR3 nucleotides read TGTGCCAGCAGTTCCCCGGCGGGACCATCCATTCTTAGGGCTTTCTTT.

The chain combines TRBV4-3 with TRBJ1-1, with a weak D call TRBD1 (6 bases). V gave up 0 bases and J gave up 6 bases, with 11 bases separating them. Per the germline V gene, CDR1 is LGHNA and CDR2 is YSLEER. The CDR3 runs 14 residues. The CDR3 region is CASSQDTGSAEAFF. CDR3 coding DNA: TGCGCCAGCAGCCAAGATACAGGGAGCGCTGAAGCTTTCTTT.

This clonotype was counted many times. The genes are TRBV18 and TRBJ2-1, with 14 bases matching TRBD2. This CDR3 is 14 amino acids long. The V gene end was trimmed by 3 bases and the J gene end by 9 bases; junction bases not matched to a gene: 1. The germline CDR1 and CDR2 sequences are KGHSH and LQKENI. CDR3 sequence (DNA): TGTGCCAGCTCACCGGGACTAGCGGGGGTTGAGCAGTTCTTC. Translation: CASSPGLAGVEQFF.

This chain uses TRBV5-1 with TRBJ2-1, with TRBD1 as a possible D gene (5 bases). V lost 4 bases, J lost 6 bases, and 11 bases lay in between. The CDR3 is 13 residues long. The germline CDR1 and CDR2 sequences are SGHRS and YFSETQ. CDR3: CASSRGEVNEQFF. Here the CDR3 DNA reads TGCGCCAGCAGCAGGGGTGAGGTCAATGAGCAGTTCTTC.

This clonotype was counted at least ten times. This chain uses TRBV7-9 with TRBJ2-4; D could derive from TRBD1 or TRBD2 (6 bases each). Trimming pared 4 bases from V and 6 bases from J, leaving 16 bases between. The CDR3 has 15 residues. Per germline, CDR1 SEHNR and CDR2 FQNEAQ (reference sequence). The CDR3 loop reads CASSYPSGGGNIQYF. In nucleotides, the CDR3 is TGTGCCAGCAGCTACCCCTCCGGGGGCGGAAACATTCAGTACTTC.

The chain uses TRBV9 and TRBJ2-1; TRBD2 might be the D (6 bases). Germline V gene data show CDR1 as SGDLS and CDR2 as YYNGEE. The CDR3 extends over 14 amino acids. Trimming left V 7 bases short and J 9 bases short, with 20 bases between. For the CDR3, the DNA is TGTGCCAGCTCTCAGTTCGAGACTAGGGCTGAGCAGTTCTTC. Protein product: CASSQFETRAEQFF. The full variable domain, with the rest looked up from reference TRBV9 and TRBJ2-1, is DSGVTQTPKHLITATGQRVTLRCSPRSGDLSVYWYQQSLDQGLQFLIQYYNGEERAKGNILERFSAQQFPDLHSELNLSSLELGDSALYFCASSQFETRAEQFFGPGTRLTVL.